The rows below give T cell receptor beta chains drawn from one sample of a study of blood T cell repertoires in COVID-19. Clones were sequenced by immunoSEQ multiplex PCR, and TCRdb holds only the in-frame ones, with some missing. The sample holds around 67,000 clones, about 73% seen once. Sequenced sample: peripheral blood. The origin of the receptors is a woman aged 70-85 years with acute or convalescent COVID-19. Both conserved end residues are part of each CDR3. The D gene is left open where the match is weak. A row's size may be missing; if present it is once, few, many or a size class.

d_call: TRBD2; clone_size: -; v_call: TRBV3-1/TRBV3-2; j_call: TRBJ2-7; cdr3_aa: CASSLGLAGGREQYF; cdr3_nt: TGTGCCAGCAGCCTTGGACTAGCGGGGGGCAGGGAGCAGTACTTC
d_call: -; clone_size: -; v_call: TRBV30; j_call: TRBJ1-3; cdr3_aa: CAWFYSGNTIYF; cdr3_nt: TGTGCCTGGTTTTACTCTGGAAACACCATATATTTT
d_call: TRBD1; clone_size: -; v_call: TRBV2; j_call: TRBJ1-1; cdr3_aa: CATKSTGDTEAFF; cdr3_nt: TGTGCCACCAAGTCGACAGGGGATACTGAAGCTTTCTTT
d_call: TRBD1; clone_size: -; v_call: TRBV7-8; j_call: TRBJ1-4; cdr3_aa: CASSSDRGPSTNEKLFF; cdr3_nt: TGTGCCAGCAGCTCGGACAGGGGGCCTTCAACTAATGAAAAACTGTTTTTT
d_call: TRBD1; clone_size: -; v_call: TRBV5-7; j_call: TRBJ1-1; cdr3_aa: CASSLAGTGCTEAFF; cdr3_nt: TGTGCCAGCAGCTTGGCCGGGACAGGCTGTACTGAAGCTTTCTTT
d_call: TRBD1; clone_size: -; v_call: TRBV13; j_call: TRBJ1-6; cdr3_aa: CASNRGQGAGNSPLHF; cdr3_nt: TGTGCCAGCAACCGGGGACAGGGGGCAGGAAATTCACCCCTCCACTTT
d_call: TRBD1; clone_size: -; v_call: TRBV14; j_call: TRBJ1-2; cdr3_aa: CASSLTDRGTGYGYTF; cdr3_nt: TGTGCCAGCAGCCTAACCGACAGGGGAACCGGCTATGGCTACACCTTC
d_call: -; clone_size: -; v_call: TRBV5-6; j_call: TRBJ2-7; cdr3_aa: CASSRQGLEQYF; cdr3_nt: TGTGCCAGCAGCCGCCAGGGGCTCGAGCAGTACTTC
d_call: TRBD1; clone_size: many; v_call: TRBV6-2/TRBV6-3; j_call: TRBJ1-6; cdr3_aa: CASRYRDRHNSPLHF; cdr3_nt: TGTGCCAGCAGGTACCGGGACAGACATAATTCACCCCTCCACTTT
d_call: TRBD2; clone_size: -; v_call: TRBV5-1; j_call: TRBJ2-7; cdr3_aa: CASSLGLAGESSYEQYF; cdr3_nt: TGCGCCAGCAGCTTGGGACTAGCGGGAGAGAGCTCCTACGAGCAGTACTTC
d_call: -; clone_size: -; v_call: TRBV18; j_call: TRBJ2-2; cdr3_aa: CASYTLRWTGELFF; cdr3_nt: TGTGCCAGCTATACTTTACGGTGGACCGGGGAGCTGTTTTTT
d_call: -; clone_size: once; v_call: TRBV2; j_call: TRBJ1-1; cdr3_aa: CASSGNRAMNTEAFF; cdr3_nt: TGTGCCAGCAGCGGGAACAGGGCAATGAACACTGAAGCTTTCTTT
d_call: -; clone_size: -; v_call: TRBV20-1; j_call: TRBJ1-1; cdr3_aa: CSAAEGTEAFF; cdr3_nt: TGCAGTGCTGCCGAGGGCACTGAAGCTTTCTTT
d_call: TRBD2; clone_size: once; v_call: TRBV10-3; j_call: TRBJ2-1; cdr3_aa: CAISESPSGRSEQFF; cdr3_nt: TGTGCCATCAGTGAGTCACCTAGCGGGAGATCCGAGCAGTTCTTC
d_call: -; clone_size: -; v_call: TRBV7-9; j_call: TRBJ1-4; cdr3_aa: CASTAGIENEKLFF; cdr3_nt: TGTGCCAGCACCGCAGGGATTGAAAATGAAAAACTGTTTTTT
d_call: TRBD1; clone_size: -; v_call: TRBV28; j_call: TRBJ1-2; cdr3_aa: CASSYQTGTGTGLGYTF; cdr3_nt: TGTGCCAGCAGTTACCAAACCGGGACAGGGACAGGTCTAGGCTACACCTTC
d_call: -; clone_size: -; v_call: TRBV5-1; j_call: TRBJ2-6; cdr3_aa: CASSPTGGANVLTF; cdr3_nt: TGCGCCAGCAGCCCGACAGGTGGGGCCAACGTCCTGACTTTC
d_call: TRBD1; clone_size: -; v_call: TRBV4-2; j_call: TRBJ1-3; cdr3_aa: CASSETDRASGNTIYF; cdr3_nt: TGTGCCAGCAGCGAAACGGACAGGGCGTCTGGAAACACCATATATTTT
d_call: TRBD2; clone_size: -; v_call: TRBV19; j_call: TRBJ2-2; cdr3_aa: CASSSRGGQNTGELFF; cdr3_nt: TGTGCCAGTAGTTCCCGGGGGGGCCAGAACACCGGGGAGCTGTTTTTT
d_call: TRBD1; clone_size: -; v_call: TRBV5-6; j_call: TRBJ2-7; cdr3_aa: CASSLQDRGYEQYF; cdr3_nt: TGTGCCAGCAGCCTCCAGGACAGGGGCTACGAGCAGTACTTC
d_call: TRBD1; clone_size: -; v_call: TRBV16; j_call: TRBJ1-2; cdr3_aa: CASSRGQNYGYTF; cdr3_nt: TGTGCCAGCAGCCGGGGACAGAACTATGGCTACACCTTC
d_call: TRBD1; clone_size: few; v_call: TRBV27; j_call: TRBJ2-5; cdr3_aa: CASSSDRAKTQYF; cdr3_nt: TGTGCCAGCAGCTCCGACAGGGCGAAGACCCAGTACTTC
d_call: -; clone_size: -; v_call: TRBV14; j_call: TRBJ2-3; cdr3_aa: CASSQAPGGGFITDTQYF; cdr3_nt: TGTGCCAGCAGCCAAGCCCCTGGTGGGGGCTTCATCACAGATACGCAGTATTTT
d_call: -; clone_size: once; v_call: TRBV6-5; j_call: TRBJ1-2; cdr3_aa: CVSGSNYGYTF; cdr3_nt: TGTGTTTCCGGTTCAAACTATGGCTACACCTTC
d_call: TRBD2; clone_size: -; v_call: TRBV5-1; j_call: TRBJ2-1; cdr3_aa: CASSSGGTSGDNEQFF; cdr3_nt: TGCGCCAGCAGCTCGGGAGGGACTAGCGGCGACAATGAGCAGTTCTTC
d_call: TRBD1; clone_size: -; v_call: TRBV6-5; j_call: TRBJ2-7; cdr3_aa: CASSYYAGTGYSEQYF; cdr3_nt: TGTGCCAGCAGTTACTACGCCGGGACAGGGTATAGCGAGCAGTACTTC
d_call: -; clone_size: -; v_call: TRBV9; j_call: TRBJ2-6; cdr3_aa: CASSVEVGHSGANVLTF; cdr3_nt: TGTGCCAGCAGCGTAGAGGTCGGACACTCTGGGGCCAACGTCCTGACTTTC
d_call: -; clone_size: -; v_call: TRBV9; j_call: TRBJ1-3; cdr3_aa: CASSADSDTIYF; cdr3_nt: TGTGCCAGCAGCGCCGACAGTGACACCATATATTTT
d_call: TRBD1; clone_size: once; v_call: TRBV27; j_call: TRBJ2-5; cdr3_aa: CASSSIKGTAEETQYF; cdr3_nt: TGTGCCAGCAGTTCGATCAAAGGGACAGCGGAAGAGACCCAGTACTTC
d_call: -; clone_size: -; v_call: TRBV11-1; j_call: TRBJ2-1; cdr3_aa: CASSPSRGAYNEQFF; cdr3_nt: TGTGCCAGCAGCCCAAGCAGGGGTGCCTACAATGAGCAGTTCTTC
d_call: TRBD1; clone_size: -; v_call: TRBV7-2; j_call: TRBJ1-4; cdr3_aa: CASSPRTGINEKLFF; cdr3_nt: TGTGCCAGCAGCCCGAGGACAGGAATTAATGAAAAACTGTTTTTT
d_call: -; clone_size: -; v_call: TRBV7-6; j_call: TRBJ1-4; cdr3_aa: CASSDRGEKLFF; cdr3_nt: TGTGCCAGCAGCGACCGGGGAGAAAAACTGTTTTTT
d_call: -; clone_size: -; v_call: TRBV7-2; j_call: TRBJ1-5; cdr3_aa: CASSPTNQPQHF; cdr3_nt: TGTGCCAGCAGCCCTACTAATCAGCCCCAGCATTTT
d_call: -; clone_size: -; v_call: TRBV25-1; j_call: TRBJ1-5; cdr3_aa: CASSSTGSNQPQHF; cdr3_nt: TGTGCCAGCAGCAGTACAGGGAGCAATCAGCCCCAGCATTTT
d_call: -; clone_size: few; v_call: TRBV2; j_call: TRBJ2-2; cdr3_aa: CASSEARYTGELFF; cdr3_nt: TGTGCCAGCAGTGAAGCCCGGTACACCGGGGAGCTGTTTTTT
d_call: TRBD1; clone_size: -; v_call: TRBV10-3; j_call: TRBJ1-2; cdr3_aa: CAISASGTGGNYGYTF; cdr3_nt: TGTGCCATCAGTGCCTCCGGGACAGGGGGCAACTATGGCTACACCTTC